This T cell receptor (beta chain) was documented in a study of shared clonotypes between healthy human individuals. Measured with immunoSEQ multiplex PCR; TCRdb has only the in-frame clones, and not every one. The data show roughly 700,000 clones, under 80% seen once. The CDR3 consists of 15 residues. Germline V CDR1 and CDR2: LNHDA, SQIVND (reference sequence). V was clipped by 4 bases and J by 7 bases; unmatched bases: 7. Sequences were obtained from memory CD4+ T cells sorted from blood. Subset given: CD45RA-negative fraction. This receptor was identified in a young woman in good health. The V and J genes are TRBV19 and TRBJ2-1; TRBD2 matches 10 bases. CDR3 in amino acids: CASSSGAGGPNEQFF. In DNA, the CDR3 is TGTGCCAGTAGTAGTGGAGCGGGAGGGCCGAATGAGCAGTTCTTC.